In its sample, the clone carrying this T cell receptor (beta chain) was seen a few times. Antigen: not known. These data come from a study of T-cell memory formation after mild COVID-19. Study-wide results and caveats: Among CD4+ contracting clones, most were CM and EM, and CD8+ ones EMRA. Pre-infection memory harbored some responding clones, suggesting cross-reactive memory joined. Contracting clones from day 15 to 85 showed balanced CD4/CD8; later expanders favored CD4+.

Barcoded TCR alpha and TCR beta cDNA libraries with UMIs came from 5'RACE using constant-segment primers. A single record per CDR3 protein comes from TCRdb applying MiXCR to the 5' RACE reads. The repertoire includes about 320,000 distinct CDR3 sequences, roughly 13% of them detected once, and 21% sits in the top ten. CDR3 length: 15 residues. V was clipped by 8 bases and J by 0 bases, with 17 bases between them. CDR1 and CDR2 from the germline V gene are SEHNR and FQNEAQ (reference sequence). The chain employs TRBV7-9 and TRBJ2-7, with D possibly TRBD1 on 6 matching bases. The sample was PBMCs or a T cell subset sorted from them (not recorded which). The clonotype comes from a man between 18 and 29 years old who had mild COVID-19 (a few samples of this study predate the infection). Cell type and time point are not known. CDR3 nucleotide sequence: TGTGCCAGCCAACCCCCAAACAGGGTCTCCTACGAGCAGTACTTC. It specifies CASQPPNRVSYEQYF.